The next 20 T cell receptor beta chains were all read from a single sample in a study of blood T cell repertoires in COVID-19. TCRdb's table, derived via immunoSEQ multiplex PCR, lists solely in-frame clones and lacks some. The sample shows hundreds of thousands of clones, around 89% of them seen only once. Sequenced sample: PBMCs or T cells enriched from blood (not recorded which). Receptor source: a woman between 45 and 60 years old who had recovered from COVID-19.

This chain connects TRBV2 to TRBJ1-5, with D tentatively TRBD1 (6 bases). The CDR3 contains 15 residues. Germline V gives CDR1 SNHLY, CDR2 FYNNEI. Trimming took 5 bases from V and 3 from J, leaving 14 bases between them. The CDR3 protein is CASSKNRDINQPQHF. The CDR3 DNA follows: TGTGCCAGCAGTAAAAACAGGGATATCAATCAGCCCCAGCATTTT.

This chain joins TRBV3-1 (or the pseudogene TRBV3-2) and TRBJ1-1; D is unresolved. Germline V gene sequence: CDR1 LGHDT, CDR2 YNNKEL (reference sequence). V shed 0 bases and J shed 4 bases, with 21 bases lying between them. CDR3 length equals 18 residues. The chain's CDR3 is CASSQDRQRAREGTEAFF. DNA for the CDR3: TGTGCCAGCAGCCAAGATAGGCAAAGGGCGCGTGAGGGCACTGAAGCTTTCTTT.

As to this clone: In the same sample, other DNA sequences code for this CDR3. The rearrangement links TRBV15 to TRBJ1-5, with 7 positions matching TRBD1. Per germline, CDR1 LNHNV and CDR2 YYDKDF (reference sequence). This CDR3 contains 16 residues. V was pared by 0 bases and J by 4 bases, with 6 bases of the junction left unmatched. CDR3 residues: CATSRDRGTANQPQHF. The CDR3 bases are TGTGCCACCAGCAGAGATCGCGGGACAGCTAATCAGCCCCAGCATTTT. The full variable domain, with the rest looked up from reference TRBV15 and TRBJ1-5, is DAMVIQNPRYQVTQFGKPVTLSCSQTLNHNVMYWYQQKSSQAPKLLFHYYDKDFNNEADTPDNFQSRRPNTSFCFLDIRSPGLGDTAMYLCATSRDRGTANQPQHFGDGTRLSIL.

The V and J genes are TRBV5-1 and TRBJ1-3, with D possibly matching TRBD1 (6 bases). Germline V CDR1 and CDR2: SGHRS, YFSETQ. The CDR3 has 16 amino acids. Trimming shortened V by 0 bases and J by 1 base, and 11 bases separated the two germline ends. CDR3 sequence (DNA): TGCGCCAGCAGCTTGGCCGTAGGGGGTTCTGGAAACACCATATATTTT. Translated, it gives CASSLAVGGSGNTIYF. The entire variable domain, with the rest obtained from reference TRBV5-1 and TRBJ1-3, is as follows: KAGVTQTPRYLIKTRGQQVTLSCSPISGHRSVSWYQQTPGQGLQFLFEYFSETQRNKGNFPGRFSGRQFSNSRSEMNVSTLELGDSALYLCASSLAVGGSGNTIYFGEGSWLTVV.

The rearrangement uses TRBV4-3 and TRBJ1-6; no firm D call. The CDR3 runs 15 residues. Germline values: CDR1 LGHNA, CDR2 YSLEER. Trimming cost V 1 base and J 10 bases, with 14 bases left between them. The CDR3, as DNA: TGCGCCAGCAGCCAAGCAGGCAGTGGGTTCTCACCCCTCCACTTT. Its protein product is CASSQAGSGFSPLHF.

The genes are TRBV7-2 and TRBJ1-4, with 7 bases identical to TRBD1. CDR3 length: 14 amino acids. CDR1 is SGHTA and CDR2 is FQGNSA in the germline V gene. J was trimmed by 7 bases and V by 5 bases; bases with no gene match: 7. CDR3 region: CASSHRGTAEKLFF. As DNA, the CDR3 is TGTGCCAGCAGCCACAGGGGTACGGCTGAAAAACTGTTTTTT.

The chain carries TRBV2 and TRBJ2-3, with 9 bases lining up with TRBD1. Trimming took 3 bases from V and 3 from J; bases not matched to a gene: 4. This CDR3 comprises 15 residues. Germline lookup yields CDR1 SNHLY and CDR2 FYNNEI. The CDR3 here is CASSDWGQGTDTQYF. DNA of the CDR3: TGTGCCAGCAGTGACTGGGGACAGGGTACAGATACGCAGTATTTT.

This rearrangement joins TRBV27 to TRBJ2-7, with 7 bases that match TRBD1. The CDR3 extends over 15 amino acids. Trimming removed 5 bases from V and 4 bases from J; junction bases left unmatched: 11. Germline values: CDR1 MNHEY, CDR2 SMNVEV (reference sequence). The CDR3 is CASSLLGQDGYEQYF. The CDR3 region has the DNA TGTGCCAGCAGTCTCCTAGGACAGGACGGGTACGAGCAGTACTTC.

CDR3 residues: CASRLALLAGADRERNEQFF. The DNA of the CDR3 is TGTGCAAGTCGCTTAGCGTTACTAGCGGGAGCCGATCGAGAACGCAATGAGCAGTTCTTC. This chain uses TRBV12-2 with TRBJ2-1; the D call TRBD2 from the table was never checked on the DNA. TRBV12-2 is a documented pseudogene. The length of the CDR3 is 20 residues.

The chain recombines TRBV6-2 or TRBV6-3 with TRBJ2-7, with 7 bases matching TRBD1. Germline V CDR1 and CDR2: MNHEY, SVGEGT. CDR3 length: 14 residues. The J segment lost 4 bases and the V segment lost 5 bases, leaving 8 bases of the junction unmatched. In DNA, the CDR3 is TGTGCCAGCAGTCCCTGGACAGGCCAATACGAGCAGTACTTC. It is translated as CASSPWTGQYEQYF.

The chain uses TRBV6-5 and TRBJ2-7; possibly TRBD1 for D (6 bases). This CDR3 contains 15 residues. Germline V lookup: CDR1 MNHEY, CDR2 SVGAGI. Trimming stripped 6 bases from V and 3 bases from J, with 18 bases between. The chain's CDR3 is CASRLQKRGFYEQYF. The CDR3 DNA reads as TGTGCCAGCAGACTACAAAAGAGGGGGTTCTACGAGCAGTACTTC.

The CDR3 sequence is CASGPLGGTNEKLFF. The CDR3 region has the DNA TGCGCCAGCGGCCCCCTGGGGGGTACTAATGAAAAACTGTTTTTT. The chain joins TRBV5-1 to TRBJ1-4; D possibly corresponds to TRBD1 (5 bases). V was shortened by 7 bases and J by 2 bases, with 15 bases between the two germline ends. In germline, CDR1 is SGHRS, CDR2 YFSETQ. This CDR3 has 15 amino acids.

The rearrangement uses TRBV10-2 and TRBJ1-3, with D possibly being TRBD1 (5 bases). This CDR3 is built from 12 residues. The germline V gene has CDR1 WSHSY and CDR2 SAAADI. The V gene lost 11 bases and the J gene lost 0 bases, with 8 bases spanning the gap. The CDR3 spells CAGADSGNTIYF. The CDR3 nucleotides read TGCGCCGGGGCAGACTCTGGAAACACCATATATTTT.

V gene TRBV4-1 combines with J gene TRBJ2-1; 8 bases are a match to TRBD2. Germline V gene sequence: CDR1 MGHRA, CDR2 YSYEKL. The CDR3 totals 16 residues. Trimming took 0 bases from V and 5 from J; bases not matched to a gene: 6. The CDR3 is CASSQDSGGRNNEQFF. The CDR3 nucleotides read TGCGCCAGCAGCCAAGATAGTGGCGGGAGGAACAATGAGCAGTTCTTC.

This clone was seen more than once but under ten times. The V call is TRBV6-5, the J call TRBJ1-5, with D possibly TRBD1 on 5 matching bases. The CDR3 runs to 14 residues. Trimming left V 5 bases short and J 6 bases short, with 14 bases between. The germline gives CDR1 MNHEY, CDR2 SVGAGI. CDR3 protein: CASSQGYRGQPQHF. The CDR3 DNA is TGTGCCAGCAGTCAGGGTTATAGGGGTCAGCCCCAGCATTTT.

The genes are TRBV5-1 and TRBJ2-1, with 8 bases matching TRBD1. This CDR3 is 17 amino acids long. Germline V gene sequence: CDR1 SGHRS, CDR2 YFSETQ. V shed 4 bases, J shed 2 bases, and the junction held 11 bases outside the gene matches. Here the CDR3 DNA reads TGCGCCAGCAGCGCCGGACAGGGTTCGGTCACCTACAATGAGCAGTTCTTC. Translated, it gives CASSAGQGSVTYNEQFF. Supplemented by reference TRBV5-1 and TRBJ2-1, the full variable domain reads KAGVTQTPRYLIKTRGQQVTLSCSPISGHRSVSWYQQTPGQGLQFLFEYFSETQRNKGNFPGRFSGRQFSNSRSEMNVSTLELGDSALYLCASSAGQGSVTYNEQFFGPGTRLTVL.

The rearrangement joins TRBV7-9 to TRBJ1-4; 8 bases align to TRBD1. CDR1 and CDR2 (germline): SEHNR, FQNEAQ (reference sequence). Trimming at V came to 5 bases and at J to 7 bases, leaving 9 bases not matched to a gene. The CDR3 is 15 residues long. DNA of the CDR3: TGTGCCAGCAGCGCACCGGGACAGGAATTTGAAAAACTGTTTTTT. Protein: CASSAPGQEFEKLFF.

V usage is TRBV2 and J usage is TRBJ2-7; D is ambiguous. Trimming took off 4 bases at V and 3 bases at J, with 10 bases between the two ends. The germline V gene has CDR1 SNHLY and CDR2 FYNNEI. The CDR3 is 13 amino acids. CDR3 sequence: CASSGQAIYEQYF. As DNA, the CDR3 is TGTGCCAGCAGTGGGCAGGCGATCTACGAGCAGTACTTC.

This chain uses TRBV19 with TRBJ2-3; 13 bases align to TRBD2. The V and J ends lost 3 bases and 0 bases, in that order; junction bases with no gene match: 3. This CDR3 contains 17 residues. Germline V gene sequence: CDR1 LNHDA, CDR2 SQIVND (reference sequence). The DNA of the CDR3 is TGTGCCAGTAGTATCACGGGACTAGCGGGAAGCACAGATACGCAGTATTTT. It codes for CASSITGLAGSTDTQYF.

The chain joins TRBV7-2 to TRBJ2-7, with TRBD2 as a possible D gene (5 bases). The CDR3 loop spans 12 amino acids. Germline assignment: CDR1 SGHTA and CDR2 FQGNSA. The germline V and J ends were trimmed by 5 bases and 4 bases, with 9 bases remaining between them. CDR3 in amino acids: CASSNLAYEQYF. The CDR3 bases are TGTGCCAGCAGCAATCTAGCTTACGAGCAGTACTTC.